One TCR beta chain is described in this entry. This CDR3 has 15 residues. From germline, CDR1 is MNHEY and CDR2 SVGAGI. V dropped 5 bases and J dropped 2 bases, with 16 bases sitting between them. Method: immunoSEQ multiplex PCR; TCRdb's copy keeps in-frame clones and lacks some. This table has over 40,000 clones, 78% appearing once. This entry belongs to a study of memory CD4+ T cells and cytomegalovirus serostatus. Single viable CD3+CD4+CD8-CD45RO+ cells were sorted as the memory CD4+ T cells. What was sequenced was memory CD4+ T cells from blood. The J gene is TRBJ2-7, the V gene TRBV6-5; either TRBD1 or TRBD2 may supply D (5 bases each). The receptor was isolated from an adult in good health and CMV-seronegative. In DNA form, the CDR3 reads TGTGCCAGCAGTCCCCATGGGACCGATACCTACGAGCAGTACTTC. Translating gives CASSPHGTDTYEQYF.